This T cell receptor beta chain came from a study of T-cell reconstitution after alpha-beta-depleted transplantation in children. As it was prepared, the TCRbeta library received unique molecular identifiers. MiXCR, applied by TCRdb to the PCR reads, yields one record per CDR3 protein. The data hold about 830,000 distinct CDR3 sequences, with roughly 16% observed a single time. This TCR was recovered from a male patient under 18 who had a stem cell transplant for acute lymphoblastic leukemia, so the T cells may come from the graft donor. The specimen was PBMCs, mostly from graft donor cells, collected 360 days after TCRalphabeta/CD19-depleted stem cell transplant.

The CDR3 DNA reads as TGTGCCAGCAGCGCCAGAAACAGGGATCAAGAGACCCAGTACTTC. Translated, it gives CASSARNRDQETQYF. The chain recombines TRBV7-9 with TRBJ2-5, with a possible D match to TRBD1 (6 bases). Per germline, CDR1 SEHNR and CDR2 FQNEAQ (reference sequence). This CDR3 region has 15 residues. V lost 5 bases and J 2 bases, leaving 15 bases between the germline ends.